This TCR beta chain was found in a study of cytomegalovirus exposure and HLA in healthy donors. Findings of the study overall: With high specificity and sensitivity, the classifier reportedly diagnosed cytomegalovirus status.

Germline lookup yields CDR1 SGDLS and CDR2 YYNGEE. V was pared by 2 bases and J by 1 base, with 13 bases between. This CDR3 spans 16 amino acids. Comments on this clone: Its cognate antigen is unknown.

Clones were read by immunoSEQ multiplex PCR, and TCRdb kept only the in-frame ones, dropping some. The sample consists of 200,000 to 250,000 clones, roughly 83% of them appearing once. The sample taken for sequencing was PBMCs. V gene TRBV9 combines with J gene TRBJ1-3; no clear D. This clonotype was obtained from a woman aged 18-29 years in good health and CMV-seronegative. CDR3 nucleotide sequence: TGTGCCAGCAGCGTGCTCCCTATTACATCTGGAAACACCATATATTTT. Translated: CASSVLPITSGNTIYF.